This TCR beta chain came from a study of T-cell reconstitution after alpha-beta-depleted transplantation in children. V trimming: 5 bases; J trimming: 0 bases; junction bases outside the gene matches: 7. The CDR3 spans 17 residues. This clonotype was recorded at least ten times. A TCRbeta library incorporating unique molecular identifiers was prepared. MiXCR was run by TCRdb on the PCR reads, yielding one entry per CDR3 protein. In the table there are some 240,000 distinct CDR3 sequences, 9% to 10% of which are singletons. The sequence was collected from a human donor who donated a stem cell graft to a child with SCID. The genes are TRBV12-3 or TRBV12-4 and TRBJ2-6; TRBD1 agrees at 7 bases. This material consisted of PBMCs from the stem cell graft donor, taken from the stem cell graft. The CDR3 here is CASSPGQLSSGANVLTF. CDR3 bases: TGTGCCAGCAGTCCGGGACAGCTTTCCTCTGGGGCCAACGTCCTGACTTTC.